One and the same sample provided the 25 T cell receptor beta chains below, sequenced in a study of Ad26.COV2.S vaccination and SARS-CoV-2 variants. Treatment indicated: roughly 20 received Ad26.COV2.S at low or high dose, single or two shots; about 5 received placebo; per-sample allocation not given. Day 63 following the first vaccine or placebo injection was when the samples were taken. The repertoire was sequenced with immunoSEQ multiplex PCR; TCRdb's copy has only in-frame clones and lacks some. The sample lists approximately 300,000 clones; 85% were seen once. The sequences come from peripheral blood, collected in a trial of Ad26.COV2.S vaccine versus placebo. These receptors came from a person aged 18-60 years who received the Ad26.COV2.S COVID-19 vaccine or a placebo.

This sequence joins TRBV11-1 and TRBJ2-3; the D gene could be TRBD1 or TRBD2 (6 bases each). This CDR3 has 15 amino acids. Trimming cost V 2 bases and J 6 bases, with 15 bases left between them. Looked up from germline, CDR1 is SGHAT and CDR2 is FQDESV (reference sequence). CDR3 sequence: CASSLRGVLGDTQYF. CDR3 sequence (DNA): TGTGCCAGCAGCTTAAGGGGGGTCCTGGGGGATACGCAGTATTTT.

This chain joins TRBV11-2 and TRBJ2-3, with TRBD2 identical over 11 bases. The germline gives CDR1 SGHAT, CDR2 FQNNGV. After removal of 11 bases from V and 4 bases from J, the junction contained 5 bases not matched to a gene. This CDR3 has 13 residues. Written as DNA, the CDR3 is TGTGCCGGCGGACTAGCGGGTCCAGATACGCAGTATTTT. Translation gives CAGGLAGPDTQYF.

In this sample, this clone turned up once. CDR3 protein: CASSTPTGNTEAFF. The DNA of the CDR3 is TGTGCCAGTAGTACGCCCACAGGGAACACTGAAGCTTTCTTT. The rearrangement uses TRBV19 and TRBJ1-1; possible D gene TRBD1, 5 bases. This CDR3 region has 14 residues. V dropped 4 bases and J dropped 1 base, with 10 bases sitting between them. The germline gives CDR1 LNHDA, CDR2 SQIVND (reference sequence).

This clone was seen just once. CDR3 coding DNA: TGTGCCAGCAGCCACCGCGACAGGGTCGTTGAGCAGTTCTTC. Translation: CASSHRDRVVEQFF. The chain employs TRBV5-6 and TRBJ2-1; TRBD1 matches at 7 bases. Germline V CDR1 and CDR2: SGHDT, YYEEEE. The trim removed 4 bases at V and 9 bases at J, leaving 10 bases unmatched. This CDR3 is built from 14 residues.

This chain links TRBV5-1 with TRBJ1-1; possibly TRBD1 for D (5 bases). CDR1 SGHRS and CDR2 YFSETQ come from the germline V gene. Trimming removed 4 bases from V and 4 bases from J, with 14 bases in between. This CDR3 contains 14 residues. CDR3: CASSPDTEFTEAFF. DNA of the CDR3: TGCGCCAGCAGCCCGGACACGGAGTTCACTGAAGCTTTCTTT.

The V gene is TRBV6-4, the J gene TRBJ1-2, with D possibly being TRBD1 (6 bases). Trimming shortened V by 2 bases and J by 5 bases, and 21 bases separated the two germline ends. CDR1 and CDR2 from the germline V gene are MRHNA and SNTAGT. This CDR3 has 17 residues. CDR3 residues: CASSDTGLWPLRYGYTF. CDR3 sequence (DNA): TGTGCCAGCAGTGACACAGGGCTTTGGCCTTTGAGGTATGGCTACACCTTC.

The V and J genes are TRBV3-1 (or the pseudogene TRBV3-2) and TRBJ2-1, with D possibly being TRBD1 or TRBD2 (5 bases each). Germline CDR1 LGHDT, CDR2 YNNKEL (reference sequence). Trimming removed 5 bases at V and 2 bases at J, with 13 bases between. There are 15 residues in the CDR3. CDR3 nucleotide sequence: TGTGCCAGCAGCGAGGGACGTTCACCCTACAATGAGCAGTTCTTC. This translates into CASSEGRSPYNEQFF.

This chain links TRBV7-5 with TRBJ2-7; TRBD2 was called by the table and not checked on the DNA. TRBV7-5 is an annotated pseudogene. There are 14 residues in the CDR3. CDR3 protein: CARRNGLPKNEQYF. The DNA for the CDR3 is TGTGCCAGACGTAACGGACTACCTAAAAACGAGCAGTACTTC.

This rearrangement joins TRBV28 to TRBJ2-7; 7 bases fit TRBD1. The V segment lost 6 bases and the J segment 1 base; nucleotides outside the gene matches: 6. CDR1 is MDHEN and CDR2 is SYDVKM in the germline V gene. The CDR3 runs to 14 residues. The CDR3 coding sequence is TGTGCCAGCAGGCCTCGACAGGGATCCTACGAGCAGTACTTC. Its protein is CASRPRQGSYEQYF.

The rearrangement uses TRBV12-3 or TRBV12-4 and TRBJ1-4; D unclear. The CDR3 is 13 amino acids. The V gene lost 4 bases and the J gene lost 7 bases, with 10 bases spanning the gap. CDR3 DNA: TGTGCCAGCAGTTATCTCGCGGCTGAAAAACTGTTTTTT. Translating gives CASSYLAAEKLFF.

The chain employs TRBV2 and TRBJ2-1, with TRBD2 matching over 8 bases. V lost 0 bases, J lost 0 bases, and 10 bases stayed unmatched. This CDR3 is built from 19 residues. Germline V gene data show CDR1 as SNHLY and CDR2 as FYNNEI. CDR3 DNA: TGTGCCAGCAGTGAAGCGGCCGCGGGGGGCATCTTCTCCTACAATGAGCAGTTCTTC. Translation: CASSEAAAGGIFSYNEQFF.

The chain has TRBV19 and TRBJ1-1; no reliable D call. This CDR3 contains 13 residues. The ends were cut back, 6 bases at V and 1 base at J, with 9 bases in the middle. Per the germline V gene, CDR1 is LNHDA and CDR2 is SQIVND (reference sequence). CDR3 sequence: CASSLDTNTEAFF. CDR3 coding DNA: TGTGCCAGTAGCCTCGACACGAACACTGAAGCTTTCTTT.

The chain links TRBV7-3 to TRBJ2-2; 7 bases fit TRBD2. Germline V lookup: CDR1 SGHTA, CDR2 FQGTGA. The V segment lost 1 base and the J segment 7 bases; nucleotides outside the gene matches: 9. CDR3 length equals 16 residues. The CDR3 nucleotides read TGTGCCAGCAGCTTAAATCCCGGGACTAATGGCGGGGAGCTGTTTTTT. Amino acids: CASSLNPGTNGGELFF.

CDR3 DNA: TGTGCCAGCAGCGCCTGGACAGGTAACACTGAAGCTTTCTTT. Amino acids: CASSAWTGNTEAFF. The chain uses TRBV7-2 and TRBJ1-1, with TRBD1 identical over 7 bases. Germline V gene data show CDR1 as SGHTA and CDR2 as FQGNSA. The length of the CDR3 is 14 residues. Trimming at V came to 5 bases and at J to 2 bases, leaving 5 bases not matched to a gene.

The chain employs TRBV7-3 and TRBJ2-1; possibly TRBD2 for D (6 bases). This CDR3 has 15 residues. Germline V gene data show CDR1 as SGHTA and CDR2 as FQGTGA. Trimming shortened V by 0 bases and J by 8 bases, and 14 bases separated the two germline ends. CDR3: CASSLTVGRGHEQFF. The CDR3 bases are TGTGCCAGCAGCTTAACCGTCGGGAGAGGGCATGAGCAGTTCTTC.

The V and J genes are TRBV6-6 and TRBJ1-5; 7 bases agree with TRBD1. Per the germline V gene, CDR1 is MNHNY and CDR2 is SVGAGI (reference sequence). V was clipped by 9 bases and J by 1 base; unmatched bases: 6. The CDR3 is 14 amino acids. CDR3 sequence: CASQGVQSNQPQHF. CDR3 coding DNA: TGTGCCAGTCAGGGGGTACAGAGCAATCAGCCCCAGCATTTT.

V is TRBV19 and J is TRBJ1-2; the match to TRBD1 covers 7 bases. Germline-derived CDR1 and CDR2 are LNHDA and SQIVND (reference sequence). V was clipped by 3 bases and J by 5 bases; unmatched bases: 12. CDR3 length equals 16 residues. CDR3 coding DNA: TGTGCCAGTAGTATCTCAATAGAGGGCAGGGGGTATGGCTACACCTTC. The encoded protein is CASSISIEGRGYGYTF.

The chain combines TRBV28 with TRBJ1-5; D gene unclear. Germline assignment: CDR1 MDHEN and CDR2 SYDVKM. This CDR3 comprises 15 residues. V was cut by 4 bases and J by 6 bases, with 16 bases left in between. CDR3 sequence: CASSSPRGEFQPQHF. In DNA form, the CDR3 reads TGTGCCAGCAGTTCCCCACGTGGGGAGTTTCAGCCCCAGCATTTT.

This chain connects TRBV3-1 (or the pseudogene TRBV3-2) to TRBJ1-2; no clear D gene. V was pared by 2 bases and J by 8 bases, with 18 bases between. Germline V lookup: CDR1 LGHDT, CDR2 YNNKEL (reference sequence). This CDR3 is built from 15 residues. CDR3 loop: CASSQRSSLSRGYTF. Here the CDR3 DNA reads TGTGCCAGCAGCCAAAGAAGCAGCCTCTCTAGGGGCTACACCTTC.

The rearrangement joins TRBV7-6 to TRBJ2-1; D possibly matches TRBD1 or TRBD2 (6 bases each). CDR3 length: 14 residues. The germline V gene encodes CDR1 SGHVS and CDR2 FNYEAQ. The V end was cut by 2 bases, the J end by 6 bases, with 11 bases between. This chain's CDR3 is CASSLSGGPNEQFF. The CDR3 bases are TGTGCCAGCAGCTTAAGTGGGGGGCCCAATGAGCAGTTCTTC.

V usage is TRBV28 and J usage is TRBJ1-1, with a tentative D call TRBD1 (5 bases). V lost 9 bases and J 8 bases, leaving 16 bases between the germline ends. Germline CDR1 MDHEN, CDR2 SYDVKM. CDR3 length: 12 residues. The CDR3 DNA is TGTGCCAGTCGTAGGGGAACCAGGGAAGCTTTCTTT. Translation: CASRRGTREAFF. Drawing the rest from reference TRBV28 and TRBJ1-1, the complete variable domain is DVKVTQSSRYLVKRTGEKVFLECVQDMDHENMFWYRQDPGLGLRLIYFSYDVKMKEKGDIPEGYSVSREKKERFSLILESASTNQTSMYLCASRRGTREAFFGQGTRLTVV.

This clone has just a few counts. The chain employs TRBV5-8 and TRBJ2-2; possible D gene TRBD2, 5 bases. Germline V gene lookup returns CDR1 SGHTS and CDR2 YDEGEE. The CDR3 runs 15 residues. V gave up 4 bases and J gave up 4 bases, with 14 bases separating them. CDR3 loop: CASSQDFSPTGELFF. CDR3 bases: TGTGCCAGCAGCCAGGACTTTAGTCCCACCGGGGAGCTGTTTTTT.

J is TRBJ1-1 and V is TRBV5-4, with 7 bases that match TRBD1. This CDR3 is built from 14 residues. Germline CDR1 and CDR2: SGHNT and YYREEE (reference sequence). V was clipped by 5 bases and J by 3 bases; unmatched bases: 7. DNA of the CDR3: TGTGCCAGCAGTGAGACAGGGAGGGACACTGAAGCTTTCTTT. This codes for CASSETGRDTEAFF.

The V gene is TRBV7-9, the J gene TRBJ1-2; D possibly corresponds to TRBD1 (5 bases). CDR3 length equals 16 residues. Trimming cost V 1 base and J 3 bases, with 15 bases left between them. CDR1 and CDR2 (germline): SEHNR, FQNEAQ (reference sequence). The CDR3 spells CASSLGRRSGDYGYTF. The CDR3, as DNA: TGTGCCAGCAGCTTAGGGAGGCGCTCGGGGGACTATGGCTACACCTTC.

V is TRBV7-3 and J is TRBJ2-3; D is tentatively TRBD1 or TRBD2 (6 bases each). The CDR3 extends over 14 amino acids. Trimming left V 5 bases short and J 6 bases short, with 15 bases between. Germline CDR1 and CDR2: SGHTA and FQGTGA. The CDR3 protein is CASSPGANEDTQYF. The CDR3 DNA is TGTGCCAGCAGCCCGGGGGCCAACGAGGATACGCAGTATTTT. The full variable domain, in which reference TRBV7-3 and TRBJ2-3 provide the parts outside the CDR3, is GAGVSQTPSNKVTEKGKYVELRCDPISGHTALYWYRQSLGQGPEFLIYFQGTGAADDSGLPNDRFFAVRPEGSVSTLKIQRTERGDSAVYLCASSPGANEDTQYFGPGTRLTVL.